One sample yielded the 8 T cell receptor beta chains listed below, sequenced in a study of T cells in Graves' hyperthyroidism and ophthalmopathy. The TCR beta CDR3 regions underwent amplification using RNA transcripts as the source. HTBI primers were used for first-round RT-PCR of the TCR CDR3. A single record per CDR3 protein comes from TCRdb applying MiXCR to the multiplex PCR reads. Seen here are 95,000 to 100,000 distinct CDR3 sequences, under 65% observed once, and the top ten hold roughly 29%. Input material: blood. The receptors come from a middle-aged woman with Graves' hyperthyroidism.

The chain uses TRBV10-3 and TRBJ1-2; 7 bases map to TRBD1. The germline gives CDR1 ENHRY, CDR2 SYGVKD. This CDR3 spans 12 amino acids. Unmatched junction bases numbered 7, after V lost 7 bases and J lost 8 bases. This CDR3 reads CAIKLTGNGYTF. The CDR3 nucleotides are TGTGCCATCAAGTTGACAGGGAACGGCTACACCTTC.

The chain employs TRBV5-4 and TRBJ1-6; 9 nucleotides align to TRBD1. Germline CDR1 is SGHNT and CDR2 is YYREEE (reference sequence). The CDR3 contains 16 residues. V lost 7 bases and J lost 9; bases outside the gene matches: 14. As DNA, the CDR3 is TGTGCCAGCCGGGGGGTCGGGACAGGGCACGTTTCACCCCTCCACTTT. As protein: CASRGVGTGHVSPLHF.

This rearrangement joins TRBV10-3 to TRBJ1-2; 10 nucleotides line up with TRBD1. CDR3 size: 15 residues. J gave up 3 bases and V 6 bases, and 7 bases lay outside the gene matches. Germline V CDR1 and CDR2: ENHRY, SYGVKD. CDR3 nucleotide sequence: TGTGCCATCAGCATAGGACAGGGGGACTACTATGGCTACACCTTC. Translated: CAISIGQGDYYGYTF.

The genes are TRBV7-2 and TRBJ2-2; 13 bases are shared with TRBD2. Germline loops: CDR1 SGHTA, CDR2 FQGNSA. The V and J ends lost 5 bases and 4 bases, in that order; junction bases with no gene match: 4. This CDR3 spans 16 amino acids. The CDR3 spells CASSPRLAGGTGELFF. CDR3 sequence (DNA): TGTGCCAGCAGCCCCCGACTAGCGGGAGGCACCGGGGAGCTGTTTTTT.

J is TRBJ2-7 and V is TRBV29-1; 13 positions match TRBD2. The CDR3 has 11 residues. CDR1 is SQVTM and CDR2 is ANQGSEA in the germline V gene. Trimming took 5 bases from V and 10 from J; bases not matched to a gene: 2. CDR3 DNA sequence: TGCAGCGTTCGGACTAGCGGGAGCCAGTACTTC. It specifies CSVRTSGSQYF.

The chain carries TRBV19 and TRBJ1-2; TRBD1 matches 8 bases. Germline-derived CDR1 and CDR2 are LNHDA and SQIVND (reference sequence). CDR3 length: 14 amino acids. V was pared by 4 bases and J by 1 base, with 2 bases of the junction left unmatched. The CDR3 DNA is TGTGCCAGTAGTACGGGACAGGTTAACTATGGCTACACCTTC. It yields the protein CASSTGQVNYGYTF.

This clonotype was seen more than once but under ten times. The rearrangement links TRBV10-3 to TRBJ2-7; 9 bases map to TRBD1. Germline V gene sequence: CDR1 ENHRY, CDR2 SYGVKD. Germline trimming cut 9 bases from V and 9 bases from J; bases unmatched to any gene: 6. The CDR3 is 11 residues long. The CDR3 bases are TGTGCCATTCAAACAGGGGGCGGGCAGTACTTC. This encodes CAIQTGGGQYF.

This clonotype was observed at least ten times. The V call is TRBV12-3 or TRBV12-4, the J call TRBJ2-7; D call uncertain. This CDR3 has 11 residues. Trimming pared 2 bases from V and 5 bases from J, leaving 4 bases between. The CDR3 loop is CASSLSHEQYF. The CDR3 DNA reads as TGTGCCAGCAGTTTATCCCACGAGCAGTACTTC.